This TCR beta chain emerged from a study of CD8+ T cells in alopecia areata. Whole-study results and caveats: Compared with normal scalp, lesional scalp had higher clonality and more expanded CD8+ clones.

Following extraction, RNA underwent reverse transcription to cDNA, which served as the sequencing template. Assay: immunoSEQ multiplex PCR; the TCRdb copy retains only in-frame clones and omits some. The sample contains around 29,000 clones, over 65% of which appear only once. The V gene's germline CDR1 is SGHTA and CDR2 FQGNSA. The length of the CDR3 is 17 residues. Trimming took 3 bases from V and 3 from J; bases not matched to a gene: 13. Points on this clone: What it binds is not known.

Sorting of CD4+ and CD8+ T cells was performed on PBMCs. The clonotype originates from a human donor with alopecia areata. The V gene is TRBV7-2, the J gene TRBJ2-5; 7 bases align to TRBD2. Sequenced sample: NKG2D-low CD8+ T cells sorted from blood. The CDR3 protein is CASSFRGWLAEEETQYF. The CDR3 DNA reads TGTGCCAGCAGCTTCCGCGGTTGGCTAGCGGAGGAAGAGACCCAGTACTTC.